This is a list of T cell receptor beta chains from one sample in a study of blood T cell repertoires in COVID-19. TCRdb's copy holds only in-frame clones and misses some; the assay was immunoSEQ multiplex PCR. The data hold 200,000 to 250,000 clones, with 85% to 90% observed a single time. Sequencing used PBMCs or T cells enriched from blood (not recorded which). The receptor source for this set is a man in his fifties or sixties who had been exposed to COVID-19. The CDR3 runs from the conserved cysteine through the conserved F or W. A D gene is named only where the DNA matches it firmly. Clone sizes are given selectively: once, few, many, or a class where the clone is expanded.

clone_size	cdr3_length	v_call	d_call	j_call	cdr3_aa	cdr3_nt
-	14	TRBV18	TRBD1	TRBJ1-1	CASSPPGTVSEAFF	TGTGCCAGCTCACCACCCGGGACAGTCAGTGAAGCTTTCTTT
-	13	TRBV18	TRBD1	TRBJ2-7	CASSQGQAYEQYF	TGTGCCAGCTCCCAGGGACAGGCCTACGAGCAGTACTTC
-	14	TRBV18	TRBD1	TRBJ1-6	CASSYRDRDSPLHF	TGTGCCAGCTCGTACCGGGACAGGGATTCACCCCTCCACTTT
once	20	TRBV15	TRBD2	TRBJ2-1	CATSRFGLAGGSFSYNEQFF	TGTGCCACCAGCAGGTTCGGACTAGCGGGAGGTTCCTTCTCCTACAATGAGCAGTTCTTC
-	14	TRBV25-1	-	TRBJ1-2	CASSDPLNPYGYTF	TGTGCCAGCAGTGATCCCCTTAATCCTTATGGCTACACCTTC
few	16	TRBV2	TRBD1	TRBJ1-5	CASSGDRAIGNQPQHF	TGTGCCAGCAGTGGGGACAGGGCAATTGGCAATCAGCCCCAGCATTTT
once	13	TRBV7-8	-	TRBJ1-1	CASSLLGSTEAFF	TGTGCCAGCAGCTTACTGGGGAGCACTGAAGCTTTCTTT
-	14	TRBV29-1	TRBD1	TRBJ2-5	CSVEKDRAGETQYF	TGCAGCGTTGAAAAGGACAGGGCGGGAGAGACCCAGTACTTC
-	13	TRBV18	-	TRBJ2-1	CASSLSINNEQFF	TGTGCCAGCTCACTTTCTATCAACAATGAGCAGTTCTTC
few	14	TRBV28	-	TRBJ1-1	CASKLGGGSTEAFF	TGTGCCAGCAAACTTGGGGGGGGAAGCACTGAAGCTTTCTTT
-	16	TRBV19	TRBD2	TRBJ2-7	CASSIVGAGGLYEQYF	TGTGCCAGTAGTATAGTAGGAGCGGGGGGCCTCTACGAGCAGTACTTC